This T cell receptor (beta chain) was identified in a study of Ad26.COV2.S vaccination and SARS-CoV-2 variants. The study's findings and limits: Similar non-spike TCR breadth was seen in vaccine and placebo recipients.

Sequencing was performed with immunoSEQ multiplex PCR; in TCRdb, only in-frame clones are kept and a portion is missing. The sample yields about half a million clones, roughly nine tenths seen once. Treatment indicated: roughly 18 received Ad26.COV2.S at low or high dose, single or two shots; roughly five received placebo; per-sample allocation not given. Sampling occurred on day 63 after the first vaccine or placebo injection. Comment on this clone: Its antigen is not identified.

The CDR3 has 14 amino acids. Trimming cost V 4 bases and J 1 base; bases outside gene matches: 3. Germline CDR1 reads SNHLY; CDR2 reads FYNNEI. The clonotype was recovered from a person aged 18-60 years who received the Ad26.COV2.S COVID-19 vaccine or a placebo. The chain employs TRBV2 and TRBJ1-1, with TRBD1 matching over 7 bases. Sequences were derived from peripheral blood, sampled in a trial of Ad26.COV2.S vaccine versus placebo. The CDR3 loop is CASSVEGANTEAFF. The CDR3 nucleotides are TGTGCCAGCAGTGTTGAGGGGGCGAACACTGAAGCTTTCTTT. The full variable domain, its missing parts supplied by reference TRBV2 and TRBJ1-1, is EPEVTQTPSHQVTQMGQEVILRCVPISNHLYFYWYRQILGQKVEFLVSFYNNEISEKSEIFDDQFSVERPDGSNFTLKIRSTKLEDSAMYFCASSVEGANTEAFFGQGTRLTVV.